This T cell receptor beta chain was sequenced for a study of T-cell memory formation after mild COVID-19. Points from the study as a whole: Among CD4+ contracting clones, most were CM and EM, and CD8+ ones EMRA. Clones contracting day 15 to 85 were balanced CD4/CD8; later expanders leaned CD4+.

As concerns this clonotype: Its antigen is not identified.

Germline V CDR1 and CDR2: SQVTM, ANQGSEA. The trim removed 1 base at V and 5 bases at J, leaving 0 bases unmatched. The CDR3 consists of 13 residues. TCRdb analysed the 5' RACE reads with MiXCR anew, one entry per CDR3 protein. The sample holds 350,000 to 450,000 distinct CDR3 sequences, approximately 15% seen once. This sequence was found in a man in his late teens or twenties who had mild COVID-19 (a few samples of this study predate the infection). Cell type and time point are not known. Sequenced: PBMCs or a T cell subset sorted from them (not recorded which). The genes are TRBV29-1 and TRBJ2-3; 10 positions match TRBD2. The CDR3 loop is CSVEVAGGDTQYF. The CDR3 DNA reads as TGCAGCGTTGAAGTAGCGGGGGGAGATACGCAGTATTTT.